This T cell receptor (beta chain) comes out of a study of vaccination and CD4 T cells after COVID-19. Comments on this clonotype: Its cognate antigen is unknown.

V lost 2 bases and J lost 1, with 17 bases in between. The CDR3 totals 17 residues. Germline V CDR1 and CDR2: MNHNS, SASEGT. Sequence data for DNA of cultured CD4+ T cells were generated by the Oncomine TCR Beta short-read assay. It was cultured CD4+ T cells from which genomic DNA was extracted. TCRdb independently ran MiXCR on the PCR reads; one entry per CDR3 protein. The table lists approximately 24,000 distinct CDR3 sequences, about two fifths of them singletons, with 4.1% in the top ten. Time point denoted: late sampling 161 to 241 days after vaccination in a few convalescent patients. Specified treatment: approximately 10-day PBMC culture with coronavirus spike peptide pools or control peptides (ViraFEST assay).

Sequenced here: CD4+ T cells from blood, cultured in vitro, sampled about 7 months after SARS-CoV-2 vaccination. The gene calls are TRBV6-1 and TRBJ2-5; D tentatively fits TRBD1 or TRBD2 (5 bases each). The receptor's source is a human donor who had recovered from COVID-19. The DNA for the CDR3 is TGTGCCAGCAGTGAATGGGGACCGCCAGAACGCCAAGAGACCCAGTACTTC. Protein: CASSEWGPPERQETQYF.